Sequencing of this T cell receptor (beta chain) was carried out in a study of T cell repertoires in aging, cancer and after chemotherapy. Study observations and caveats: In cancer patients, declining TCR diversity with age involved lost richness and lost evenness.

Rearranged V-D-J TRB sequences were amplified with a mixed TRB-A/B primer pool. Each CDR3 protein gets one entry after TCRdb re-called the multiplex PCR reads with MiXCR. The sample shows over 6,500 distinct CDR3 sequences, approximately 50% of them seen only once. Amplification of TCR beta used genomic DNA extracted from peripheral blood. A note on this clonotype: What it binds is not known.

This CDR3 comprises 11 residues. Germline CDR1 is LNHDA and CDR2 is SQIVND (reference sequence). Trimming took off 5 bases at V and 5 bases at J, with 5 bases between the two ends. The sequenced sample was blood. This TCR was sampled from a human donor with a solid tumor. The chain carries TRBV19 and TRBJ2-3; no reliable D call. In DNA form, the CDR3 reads TGTGCCAGTAGTCGAAGAGATACGCAGTATTTT. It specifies CASSRRDTQYF.